A selection of T cell receptor beta chains follows, all from one sample in a study of CD8+ T cells in alopecia areata. Clones were sequenced by immunoSEQ multiplex PCR, and TCRdb holds only the in-frame ones, with some missing. The sample lists about 110,000 clones; around 54% were seen once. The sample in question was CD4+ T cells sorted from blood, obtained at week 24, from a patient treated with tofacitinib. These receptors were taken from a human donor with alopecia areata. CDR3s include the opening cysteine and the closing phenylalanine or tryptophan. The order of the fields is J gene, clone size, V gene, D gene, CDR3 protein, CDR3 DNA. D genes are given only for firm matches. Clone sizes are given selectively: once, few, many, or a class where the clone is expanded.

J: TRBJ1-2; size: .; V: TRBV6-6; D: TRBD1; CDR3: CASTNEPRGVSYTF; DNA: TGTGCCAGCACTAACGAACCCAGGGGGGTCAGCTACACCTTC
J: TRBJ2-2; size: few; V: TRBV12-5; D: .; CDR3: CASGPFPGELFF; DNA: TGTGCTAGTGGCCCTTTCCCCGGGGAGCTGTTTTTT
J: TRBJ2-7; size: .; V: TRBV7-2; D: .; CDR3: CASSLGRSSYEQYF; DNA: TGTGCCAGCAGCTTAGGACGGAGCTCCTACGAGCAGTACTTC
J: TRBJ2-5; size: .; V: TRBV5-1; D: TRBD2; CDR3: CASSSTGTSGETQYF; DNA: TGCGCCAGCAGCTCGACCGGGACTAGCGGGGAGACCCAGTACTTC
J: TRBJ2-5; size: few; V: TRBV4-1; D: TRBD1; CDR3: CASSQEGTGDETQYF; DNA: TGCGCCAGCAGCCAAGAGGGGACAGGGGACGAGACCCAGTACTTC
J: TRBJ2-5; size: .; V: TRBV5-1; D: .; CDR3: CASSLEGGETQYF; DNA: TGCGCCAGCAGCTTGGAAGGAGGAGAGACCCAGTACTTC
J: TRBJ2-2; size: .; V: TRBV7-9; D: .; CDR3: CASSPPAGADTGELFF; DNA: TGTGCCAGCAGCCCTCCGGCAGGGGCGGACACCGGGGAGCTGTTTTTT
J: TRBJ1-1; size: .; V: TRBV7-2; D: TRBD1; CDR3: CASSSRDRGRGGMNTEAFF; DNA: TGTGCCAGCAGCTCCCGGGACAGGGGGCGCGGAGGGATGAACACTGAAGCTTTCTTT
J: TRBJ2-5; size: few; V: TRBV2; D: .; CDR3: CASSALTETQYF; DNA: TGTGCCAGCAGCGCCTTGACGGAGACCCAGTACTTC
J: TRBJ2-1; size: .; V: TRBV19; D: .; CDR3: CASSMRMGSFQFF; DNA: TGTGCCAGTAGTATGCGGATGGGGTCCTTTCAGTTCTTC
J: TRBJ1-2; size: .; V: TRBV5-6; D: .; CDR3: CASSWRGAASNYGYTF; DNA: TGTGCCAGCAGCTGGAGAGGGGCAGCGTCTAACTATGGCTACACCTTC
J: TRBJ2-5; size: .; V: TRBV15; D: .; CDR3: CATSTWERGGQETQYF; DNA: TGTGCCACCAGCACCTGGGAGAGGGGGGGCCAGGAGACCCAGTACTTC
J: TRBJ2-3; size: .; V: TRBV30; D: .; CDR3: CAWSPDTTDTQYF; DNA: TGTGCCTGGAGTCCCGATACCACAGATACGCAGTATTTT
J: TRBJ1-5; size: .; V: TRBV7-2; D: .; CDR3: CASSSQSGWDVNQPQHF; DNA: TGTGCCAGCAGCTCGCAGAGTGGGTGGGACGTCAATCAGCCCCAGCATTTT
J: TRBJ1-1; size: .; V: TRBV30; D: .; CDR3: CAWSVGEDTEAFF; DNA: TGTGCCTGGAGTGTAGGGGAGGACACTGAAGCTTTCTTT
J: TRBJ2-2; size: .; V: TRBV4-1; D: .; CDR3: CASSDATFRMNTGELFF; DNA: TGCGCCAGCAGCGACGCCACCTTCCGGATGAACACCGGGGAGCTGTTTTTT
J: TRBJ1-6; size: .; V: TRBV19; D: .; CDR3: CATRGDDSPLHF; DNA: TGTGCCACCAGGGGAGATGATTCACCCCTCCACTTT
J: TRBJ1-5; size: once; V: TRBV28; D: .; CDR3: CASTPNPGRTRVNQPQHF; DNA: TGTGCCAGCACCCCGAACCCCGGACGGACCCGGGTCAATCAGCCCCAGCATTTT
J: TRBJ2-3; size: .; V: TRBV30; D: TRBD2; CDR3: CAWSGLAGSTQYF; DNA: TGTGCCTGGAGCGGACTAGCGGGGAGTACGCAGTATTTT
J: TRBJ2-3; size: .; V: TRBV29-1; D: .; CDR3: CSVESVRTDTQYF; DNA: TGCAGCGTTGAGTCGGTCCGCACAGATACGCAGTATTTT
J: TRBJ1-5; size: .; V: TRBV6-5; D: TRBD1; CDR3: CASSYLQGSQPQHF; DNA: TGTGCCAGCAGTTACTTACAGGGGTCTCAGCCCCAGCATTTT
J: TRBJ1-1; size: few; V: TRBV21-1; D: .; CDR3: CASIQENTEAFF; DNA: TGTGCCAGCATCCAGGAGAACACTGAAGCTTTCTTT
J: TRBJ1-5; size: .; V: TRBV6-6; D: .; CDR3: CASRGGADPSNQPQHF; DNA: TGTGCCAGCAGAGGTGGGGCAGATCCCAGCAATCAGCCCCAGCATTTT
J: TRBJ2-2; size: .; V: TRBV5-1; D: .; CDR3: CASSFFNYGTGELFF; DNA: TGCGCCAGCAGCTTTTTCAACTACGGCACCGGGGAGCTGTTTTTT
J: TRBJ2-3; size: .; V: TRBV7-6; D: .; CDR3: CASSLRTDTQYF; DNA: TGTGCCAGCAGCCTACGCACAGATACGCAGTATTTT
J: TRBJ1-6; size: .; V: TRBV6-4; D: .; CDR3: CASSELSRNSPLHF; DNA: TGTGCCAGCAGTGAGCTCTCTCGGAATTCACCCCTCCACTTT
J: TRBJ2-5; size: .; V: TRBV11-1; D: .; CDR3: CASSPSGETQYF; DNA: TGTGCCAGCAGCCCATCCGGGGAGACCCAGTACTTC
J: TRBJ1-4; size: .; V: TRBV5-6; D: .; CDR3: CASSSERTGIREKLFF; DNA: TGTGCCAGCAGCTCCGAAAGAACAGGAATCAGGGAAAAACTGTTTTTT
J: TRBJ2-5; size: few; V: TRBV7-9; D: .; CDR3: CASSLGTGSQETQYF; DNA: TGTGCCAGCAGCTTAGGCACAGGGTCCCAAGAGACCCAGTACTTC
J: TRBJ1-2; size: .; V: TRBV5-1; D: TRBD1; CDR3: CASSFDRGQYGYTF; DNA: TGCGCCAGCAGCTTTGACAGGGGGCAGTATGGCTACACCTTC
J: TRBJ1-1; size: .; V: TRBV7-9; D: .; CDR3: CASSLESGGEAFF; DNA: TGTGCCAGCAGCTTAGAATCGGGGGGAGAAGCTTTCTTT
J: TRBJ1-1; size: .; V: TRBV10-3; D: .; CDR3: CAISESGAEAFF; DNA: TGTGCCATCAGTGAGTCGGGAGCTGAAGCTTTCTTT
J: TRBJ2-5; size: .; V: TRBV27; D: .; CDR3: CASSPTNPLGGTGETQYF; DNA: TGTGCCAGCAGTCCCACAAACCCCTTAGGGGGGACTGGAGAGACCCAGTACTTC
J: TRBJ1-4; size: many; V: TRBV27; D: .; CDR3: CASSLKWATNEKLFF; DNA: TGTGCCAGCAGTTTAAAATGGGCAACTAATGAAAAACTGTTTTTT
J: TRBJ2-5; size: few; V: TRBV29-1; D: .; CDR3: CSVDSGQGTQETQYF; DNA: TGCAGCGTTGATTCCGGGCAGGGCACACAAGAGACCCAGTACTTC
J: TRBJ1-4; size: .; V: TRBV30; D: .; CDR3: CAWSRRVATNEKLFF; DNA: TGTGCCTGGAGTAGGAGGGTTGCAACTAATGAAAAACTGTTTTTT
J: TRBJ2-2; size: .; V: TRBV4-2; D: TRBD1; CDR3: CASTDRKRGRGELFF; DNA: TGTGCCAGCACCGATCGAAAGAGGGGGCGCGGGGAGCTGTTTTTT
J: TRBJ2-3; size: once; V: TRBV2; D: TRBD2; CDR3: CASVGLAGWGADTQYF; DNA: TGTGCCTCCGTCGGACTAGCGGGTTGGGGTGCAGATACGCAGTATTTT
J: TRBJ1-2; size: few; V: TRBV6-5; D: .; CDR3: CASSYGANYGYTF; DNA: TGTGCCAGCAGTTACGGAGCGAACTATGGCTACACCTTC
J: TRBJ2-5; size: few; V: TRBV7-9; D: .; CDR3: CASSLFAAGETQYF; DNA: TGTGCCAGCAGCTTGTTTGCTGCGGGGGAGACCCAGTACTTC
J: TRBJ1-2; size: .; V: TRBV7-9; D: .; CDR3: CASSPVLDYGYTF; DNA: TGTGCCAGCAGCCCCGTTTTAGACTATGGCTACACCTTC
J: TRBJ2-5; size: .; V: TRBV5-1; D: TRBD2; CDR3: CASSRSLAGYEETQYF; DNA: TGCGCCAGCAGCAGAAGCCTAGCGGGGTATGAAGAGACCCAGTACTTC
J: TRBJ1-5; size: .; V: TRBV20-1; D: .; CDR3: CSARTEGPQHF; DNA: TGCAGTGCTAGGACGGAGGGGCCCCAGCATTTT
J: TRBJ2-4; size: .; V: TRBV5-4; D: .; CDR3: CASSWAGGGTQNIQYF; DNA: TGTGCCAGCAGCTGGGCCGGTGGGGGAACCCAAAACATTCAGTACTTC
J: TRBJ2-2; size: .; V: TRBV7-2; D: .; CDR3: CASSSYTGELFF; DNA: TGTGCCAGCAGCTCATACACCGGGGAGCTGTTTTTT
J: TRBJ1-5; size: .; V: TRBV19; D: TRBD1; CDR3: CASSVTGPQQPQHF; DNA: TGTGCCAGTAGTGTGACAGGGCCACAGCAGCCCCAGCATTTT
J: TRBJ2-5; size: few; V: TRBV30; D: .; CDR3: CAWGGHQETQYF; DNA: TGTGCCTGGGGAGGACACCAAGAGACCCAGTACTTC
J: TRBJ2-7; size: once; V: TRBV6-5; D: TRBD1; CDR3: CASSPPGQPSYEQYF; DNA: TGTGCCAGCAGCCCACCGGGACAGCCCTCCTACGAGCAGTACTTC
J: TRBJ1-6; size: few; V: TRBV7-9; D: .; CDR3: CASSSRNSPLHF; DNA: TGTGCCAGCAGCTCCCGTAATTCACCCCTCCACTTT
J: TRBJ2-3; size: .; V: TRBV7-2; D: TRBD1; CDR3: CASSLTGGFTDTQYF; DNA: TGTGCCAGCAGCTTGACAGGGGGGTTCACAGATACGCAGTATTTT
J: TRBJ1-1; size: .; V: TRBV11-2; D: .; CDR3: CASSLFQGTEAFF; DNA: TGTGCCAGCAGCTTATTTCAGGGAACCGAAGCTTTCTTT
J: TRBJ2-7; size: .; V: TRBV30; D: .; CDR3: CAWSVLAGSNYEQYF; DNA: TGTGCCTGGAGTGTACTGGCGGGGAGCAACTACGAGCAGTACTTC
J: TRBJ2-6; size: .; V: TRBV29-1; D: .; CDR3: CSVRSGGSTGANVLTF; DNA: TGCAGCGTTAGGTCCGGAGGCAGCACTGGGGCCAACGTCCTGACTTTC
J: TRBJ1-5; size: few; V: TRBV6-5; D: TRBD1; CDR3: CASSRTGTAPKTQHF; DNA: TGTGCCAGCAGCCGAACCGGGACAGCCCCAAAGACCCAGCATTTT
J: TRBJ1-2; size: .; V: TRBV6-6; D: TRBD1; CDR3: CASSPGTGGHGYTF; DNA: TGTGCCAGCAGCCCAGGGACAGGTGGGCATGGCTACACCTTC
J: TRBJ1-2; size: .; V: TRBV4-3; D: TRBD1; CDR3: CASSPDRGYGYGYTF; DNA: TGCGCCAGCAGCCCGGACAGGGGGTATGGCTATGGCTACACCTTC
J: TRBJ2-1; size: .; V: TRBV14; D: .; CDR3: CASSQYGNEQFF; DNA: TGTGCCAGCAGCCAGTATGGAAATGAGCAGTTCTTC
J: TRBJ1-6; size: .; V: TRBV7-2; D: TRBD1; CDR3: CASSYDRGGPLHF; DNA: TGTGCCAGCAGCTACGACAGGGGTGGACCCCTCCACTTT
J: TRBJ1-6; size: few; V: TRBV10-3; D: .; CDR3: CAISESPNSPLHF; DNA: TGTGCCATCAGTGAGTCCCCGAATTCACCCCTCCACTTT